This entry lists 10 T cell receptor beta chains sequenced from one sample in a study of human T cells and chemical hapten exposure. From the RACE reads, TCRdb called clonotypes with MiXCR, one entry per CDR3 protein. The sample records fewer than 45,000 distinct CDR3 sequences, 10% being singletons. Time point here: pre-sensitization, week 0. The sample's treatment: therapeutic diphenylcyclopropenone sensitization with weekly scalp DPC. From whole blood left unfractionated, total RNA was extracted. The sample was whole blood, taken in connection with sensitization to the hapten diphenylcyclopropenone (DPC). The receptors stem from a man aged 50-59 years with alopecia areata. Some clones in this sample may be carry-over from other donors' samples.

V gene TRBV6-1 combines with J gene TRBJ2-1; tentatively, D is TRBD2 (6 bases). The CDR3 consists of 14 residues. Germline V gene data show CDR1 as MNHNS and CDR2 as SASEGT. Trimming cost V 5 bases and J 7 bases, with 15 bases left between them. The CDR3 sequence: CASSLTGTANEQFF. CDR3 bases: TGTGCCAGCAGTTTAACCGGGACTGCTAATGAGCAGTTCTTC.

The J gene is TRBJ1-4, the V gene TRBV28; no clear D. Trimming left V 2 bases short and J 3 bases short, with 7 bases between. Germline CDR1 reads MDHEN; CDR2 reads SYDVKM. There are 14 residues in the CDR3. The CDR3 DNA follows: TGTGCCAGCAGTTTAGGGAGATCTAATGAAAAACTGTTTTTT. This codes for CASSLGRSNEKLFF.

This clonotype was detected many times. This CDR3 reads CSVEELVDTQYF. The CDR3 DNA follows: TGCAGCGTTGAAGAGTTGGTAGATACGCAGTATTTT. This rearrangement joins TRBV29-1 to TRBJ2-3; unclear D gene. Germline CDR1 and CDR2: SQVTM and ANQGSEA. The length of the CDR3 is 12 residues. Trimming removed 0 bases from V and 5 bases from J, with 6 bases in between.

This clonotype was seen only a few times. The chain links TRBV4-2 to TRBJ1-1, with D unresolved. Per the germline V gene, CDR1 is LGHNA and CDR2 is YNFKEQ. The CDR3 consists of 12 residues. Trimming removed 3 bases at V and 1 base at J, with 3 bases between. The CDR3 nucleotides are TGTGCCAGCAGCCAGGAGAACACTGAAGCTTTCTTT. Encoded protein: CASSQENTEAFF.

This clonotype was seen at least ten times. The J gene is TRBJ2-1, the V gene TRBV27; D gene unclear. The CDR3 loop spans 11 amino acids. V shed 6 bases and J shed 4 bases, with 4 bases lying between them. CDR1 is MNHEY, CDR2 SMNVEV, per germline (reference sequence). The chain's CDR3 is CASSRYNEQFF. DNA of the CDR3: TGTGCCAGCAGCCGATACAATGAGCAGTTCTTC.

This chain connects TRBV29-1 to TRBJ2-3, with TRBD2 matching 7 bases. The CDR3 has 13 amino acids. CDR1 and CDR2 (germline): SQVTM, ANQGSEA. V was clipped by 6 bases and J by 2 bases; unmatched bases: 5. This chain's CDR3 is CSVPSGPTDTQYF. CDR3 nucleotide sequence: TGCAGCGTCCCTAGCGGACCCACAGATACGCAGTATTTT.

This clonotype came up many times. CDR3 amino acids: CSVASGRIGNEQFF. The CDR3 DNA follows: TGCAGCGTCGCTAGCGGGAGAATCGGCAATGAGCAGTTCTTC. This chain joins TRBV29-1 and TRBJ2-1, with 10 bases lining up with TRBD2. Germline CDR1 SQVTM, CDR2 ANQGSEA. V trimming: 6 bases; J trimming: 6 bases; junction bases outside the gene matches: 8. The CDR3 sequence is 14 residues long.

This clonotype was seen ten or more times. The chain couples TRBV7-6 to TRBJ1-3; D is unresolved. The CDR3 totals 13 residues. Trimming pared 3 bases from V and 4 bases from J, leaving 7 bases between. The germline gives CDR1 SGHVS, CDR2 FNYEAQ. As DNA, the CDR3 is TGTGCCAGCAGCTTCATGTTGGGAAACACCATATATTTT. Amino acid sequence: CASSFMLGNTIYF.

There are many counts of this clonotype. CDR3 amino acids: CASSMLGTSTYEQYF. In DNA, the CDR3 is TGCGCCAGCAGCATGCTCGGGACTTCCACCTACGAGCAGTACTTC. The chain recombines TRBV5-1 with TRBJ2-7; possible D gene TRBD2, 6 bases. The CDR3 covers 15 residues. V was shortened by 4 bases and J by 2 bases, with 16 bases between the two germline ends. From germline, CDR1 is SGHRS and CDR2 YFSETQ.

Notes on this clonotype: Given a much more abundant clone one base away, this may be a read error. V is TRBV7-8 and J is TRBJ1-1, with a weak D call TRBD1 (5 bases). This CDR3 is 13 amino acids long. Trimming took off 6 bases at V and 0 bases at J, with 8 bases between the two ends. Per the germline V gene, CDR1 is SGHVS and CDR2 is FQNEAQ. CDR3 in DNA: TGTGCCAGCAGGCTCAGGGTGAACACTGAAGCTTTCTTT. It specifies CASRLRVNTEAFF.